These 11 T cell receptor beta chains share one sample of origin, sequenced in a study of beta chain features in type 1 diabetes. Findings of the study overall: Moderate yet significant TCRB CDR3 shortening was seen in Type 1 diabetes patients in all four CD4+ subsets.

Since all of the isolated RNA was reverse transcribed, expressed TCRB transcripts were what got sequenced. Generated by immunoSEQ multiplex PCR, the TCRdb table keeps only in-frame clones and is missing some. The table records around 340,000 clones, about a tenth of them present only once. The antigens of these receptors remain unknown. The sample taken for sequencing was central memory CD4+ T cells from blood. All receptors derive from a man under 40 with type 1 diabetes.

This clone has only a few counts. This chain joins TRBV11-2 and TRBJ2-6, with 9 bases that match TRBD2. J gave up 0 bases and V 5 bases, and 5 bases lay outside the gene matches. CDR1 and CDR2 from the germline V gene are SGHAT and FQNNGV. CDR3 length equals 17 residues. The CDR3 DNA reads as TGTGCCAGCAGCCCAGCGGGGGGTGGCTCTGGGGCCAACGTCCTGACTTTC. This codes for CASSPAGGGSGANVLTF.

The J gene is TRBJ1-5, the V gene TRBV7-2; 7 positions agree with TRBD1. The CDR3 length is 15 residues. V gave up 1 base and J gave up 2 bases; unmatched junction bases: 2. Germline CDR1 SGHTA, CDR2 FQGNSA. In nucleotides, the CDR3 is TGTGCCAGCAGCTTAGGAAGGGGGCGCAATCAGCCCCAGCATTTT. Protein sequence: CASSLGRGRNQPQHF.

CDR3 in DNA: TGTGCCAGCAGCGTAGACCCTGGCTCGGACTATGGCTACACCTTC. This encodes CASSVDPGSDYGYTF. This rearrangement joins TRBV9 to TRBJ1-2, with unresolved D. The ends were cut back, 0 bases at V and 3 bases at J, with 12 bases in the middle. Germline CDR1 reads SGDLS; CDR2 reads YYNGEE. The CDR3 runs to 15 residues.

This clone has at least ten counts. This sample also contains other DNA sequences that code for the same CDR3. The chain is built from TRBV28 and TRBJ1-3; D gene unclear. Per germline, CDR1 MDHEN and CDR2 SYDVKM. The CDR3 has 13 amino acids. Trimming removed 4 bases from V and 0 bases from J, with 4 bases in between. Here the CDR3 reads CASSSGSGNTIYF. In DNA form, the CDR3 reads TGTGCCAGCAGTTCGGGCTCTGGAAACACCATATATTTT.

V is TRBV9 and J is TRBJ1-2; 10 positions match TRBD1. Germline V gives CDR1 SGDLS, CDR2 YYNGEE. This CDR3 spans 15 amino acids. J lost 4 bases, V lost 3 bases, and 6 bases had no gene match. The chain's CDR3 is CASSGLGQGIYGYTF. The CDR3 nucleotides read TGTGCCAGCAGCGGGTTGGGACAGGGGATCTATGGCTACACCTTC.

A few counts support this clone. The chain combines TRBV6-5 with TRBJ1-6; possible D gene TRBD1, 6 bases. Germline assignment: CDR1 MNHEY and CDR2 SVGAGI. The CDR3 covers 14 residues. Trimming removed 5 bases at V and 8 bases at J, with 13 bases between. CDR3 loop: CASSPQGGYSPLHF. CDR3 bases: TGTGCCAGCAGTCCACAGGGCGGGTATTCACCCCTCCACTTT.

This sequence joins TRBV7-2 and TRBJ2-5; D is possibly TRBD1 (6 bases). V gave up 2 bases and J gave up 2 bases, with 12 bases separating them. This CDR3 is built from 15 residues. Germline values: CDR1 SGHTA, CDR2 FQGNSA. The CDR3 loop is CASSLLQGPQETQYF. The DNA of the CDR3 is TGTGCCAGCAGCTTACTACAGGGACCTCAAGAGACCCAGTACTTC.

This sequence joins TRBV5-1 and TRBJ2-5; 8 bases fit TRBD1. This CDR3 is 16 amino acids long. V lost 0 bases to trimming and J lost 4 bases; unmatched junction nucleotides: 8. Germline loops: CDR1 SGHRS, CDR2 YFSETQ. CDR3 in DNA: TGCGCCAGCAGCTTGGTGGTGACAGGGGAAGGAGAGACCCAGTACTTC. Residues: CASSLVVTGEGETQYF.

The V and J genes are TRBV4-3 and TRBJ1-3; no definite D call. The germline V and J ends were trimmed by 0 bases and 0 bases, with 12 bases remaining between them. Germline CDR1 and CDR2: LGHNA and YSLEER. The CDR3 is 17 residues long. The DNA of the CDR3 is TGCGCCAGCAGCCAAGAGCACAGAGATTACTCTGGAAACACCATATATTTT. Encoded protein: CASSQEHRDYSGNTIYF.

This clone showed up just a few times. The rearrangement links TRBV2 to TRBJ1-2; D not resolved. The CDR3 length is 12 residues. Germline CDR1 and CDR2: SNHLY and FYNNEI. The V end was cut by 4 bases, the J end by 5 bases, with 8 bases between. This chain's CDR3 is CASSALPYGYTF. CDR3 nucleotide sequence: TGTGCCAGCAGTGCCCTTCCGTATGGCTACACCTTC.

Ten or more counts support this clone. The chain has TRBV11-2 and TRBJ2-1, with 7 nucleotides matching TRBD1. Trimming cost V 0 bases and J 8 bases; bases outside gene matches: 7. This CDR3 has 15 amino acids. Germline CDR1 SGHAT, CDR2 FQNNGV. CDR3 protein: CASSLDPGGRYEQFF. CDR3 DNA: TGTGCCAGCAGCTTAGACCCAGGGGGTCGATATGAGCAGTTCTTC.